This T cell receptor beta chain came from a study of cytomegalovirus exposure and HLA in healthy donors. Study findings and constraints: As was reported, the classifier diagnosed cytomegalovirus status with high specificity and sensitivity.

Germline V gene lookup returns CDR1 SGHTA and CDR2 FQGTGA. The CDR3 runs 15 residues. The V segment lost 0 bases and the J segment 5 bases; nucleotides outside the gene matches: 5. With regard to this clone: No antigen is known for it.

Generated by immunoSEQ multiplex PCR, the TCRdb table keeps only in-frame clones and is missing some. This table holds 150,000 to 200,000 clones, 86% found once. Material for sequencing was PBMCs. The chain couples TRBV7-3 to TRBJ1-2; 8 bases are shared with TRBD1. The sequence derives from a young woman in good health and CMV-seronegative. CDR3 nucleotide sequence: TGTGCCAGCAGCTTAACAGGACAGGGACTATATGGCTACACCTTC. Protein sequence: CASSLTGQGLYGYTF.